This TCR beta chain is drawn from a study of cytomegalovirus exposure and HLA in healthy donors. Details on this clone: Its antigen is undetermined.

Whole-study results and caveats: A later analysis found most CMV-associated TCR beta chains apparently HLA-restricted.

13 Jbeta primers and 60 Vbeta primers were used for the PCR. The repertoire was sequenced with immunoSEQ multiplex PCR; TCRdb's copy has only in-frame clones and lacks some. The sample yields tens of thousands of clones, 81% seen once. CDR1 is GTSNPN and CDR2 is SVGIG in the germline V gene (reference sequence). V shed 4 bases and J 4 bases; nucleotides not matched to a gene: 12. The length of the CDR3 is 16 residues. Unrecorded immune exposures were likely, despite nominal health at sampling. Sequenced sample: PBMCs. The rearrangement uses TRBV30 and TRBJ2-7; 11 bases line up with TRBD1. The TCR was taken from a woman under 40 in good health and CMV-seronegative. CDR3 nucleotides: TGTGCCTGGACCGGGAAGACCGGGACAGGGGGGTACGAGCAGTACTTC. It codes for CAWTGKTGTGGYEQYF.